The clone carrying this T cell receptor beta chain was found a few times. Germline V gene sequence: CDR1 SGHVS, CDR2 FNYEAQ. The CDR3 runs to 14 residues. After removal of 1 base from V and 4 bases from J, the junction contained 2 bases not matched to a gene. The data derive from a study of CD8 T cells in ankylosing spondylitis. TCRdb ran MiXCR on the 5' RACE reads and lists one entry per CDR3 protein. The data contain around 280,000 distinct CDR3 sequences, 15% to 25% of them singletons. The V gene is TRBV7-6, the J gene TRBJ2-5; 8 nucleotides match TRBD2. This clonotype originated in a male donor with ankylosing spondylitis or in good health (not recorded which). The specimen sequenced was blood, either unsorted or a sorted T cell fraction (not recorded which). Here the CDR3 reads CASSLVSGGETQYF. The CDR3 nucleotides read TGTGCCAGCAGCTTAGTGAGCGGGGGAGAGACCCAGTACTTC. Full variable domain (rest looked up from reference TRBV7-6 and TRBJ2-5): GAGVSQSPRYKVTKRGQDVALRCDPISGHVSLYWYRQALGQGPEFLTYFNYEAQQDKSGLPNDRFSAERPEGSISTLTIQRTEQRDSAMYRCASSLVSGGETQYFGPGTRLLVL.